Here is one T cell receptor beta chain with its context. What it binds is not known. Using immunoSEQ multiplex PCR, the repertoire was profiled, and TCRdb retains in-frame clones only, with some absent. This sample has 80,000 to 130,000 clones, with 91% found just once. These data are taken from a study of siplizumab effects on memory and regulatory T cells. The study's findings and limits: The drug siplizumab significantly decreased the alloreactive sequences that could be traced to unstimulated CD4+ memory cells. Proliferating Tregs from siplizumab cultures lacked functional confirmation of suppression. Neither a naive nor a memory phenotype was assignable to roughly 80-95% of proliferating CD4+ or CD8+ clones.

Germline loops: CDR1 SGHRS, CDR2 YFSETQ. Deletions cut 1 base from V and 3 bases from J, with 13 bases between. CDR3 length: 16 residues. Sequencing used CD4+ T cells sorted from blood. The chain recombines TRBV5-1 with TRBJ1-4, with D perhaps TRBD1 (6 bases). The sequence was collected from a human donor in good health. Some clones in this sample may be carry-over from other donors' samples. CDR3 DNA: TGCGCCAGCAGCTTGCTTCCGGGGGCGGCTAATGAAAAACTGTTTTTT. This gives the protein CASSLLPGAANEKLFF.